This TCR beta chain emerged from a study of cytomegalovirus exposure and HLA in healthy donors. PCR primers comprised 60 Vbeta and 13 Jbeta primers. Libraries were prepared by immunoSEQ multiplex PCR; TCRdb keeps only in-frame clonotypes and omits some of them. The data show about 150,000 clones, with approximately 79% seen just once and less than 2% held by the top ten. This clone was seen a few times. V lost 4 bases, J lost 8 bases, and 8 bases lay in between. The CDR3 covers 12 residues. Germline V lookup: CDR1 MGHDK, CDR2 SYGVNS. Material: PBMCs. The V gene is TRBV25-1, the J gene TRBJ2-2; possible D gene TRBD1, 6 bases. The TCR was taken from a woman aged 25 to 39 in good health and CMV-seronegative. CDR3 nucleotides: TGTGCCAGCAGTGGGGGGCTGGGGGAGCTGTTTTTT. Translating it yields CASSGGLGELFF.